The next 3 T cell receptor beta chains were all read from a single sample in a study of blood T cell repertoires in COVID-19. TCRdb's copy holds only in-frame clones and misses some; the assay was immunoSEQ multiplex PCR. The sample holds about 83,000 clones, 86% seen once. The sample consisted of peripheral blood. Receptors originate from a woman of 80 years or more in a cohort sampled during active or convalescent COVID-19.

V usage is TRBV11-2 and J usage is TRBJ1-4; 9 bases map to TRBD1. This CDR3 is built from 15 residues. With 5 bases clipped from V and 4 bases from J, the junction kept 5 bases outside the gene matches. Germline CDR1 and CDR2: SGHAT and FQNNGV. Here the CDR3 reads CASSPTGQGNEKLFF. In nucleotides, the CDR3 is TGTGCCAGCAGCCCAACGGGACAGGGTAATGAAAAACTGTTTTTT.

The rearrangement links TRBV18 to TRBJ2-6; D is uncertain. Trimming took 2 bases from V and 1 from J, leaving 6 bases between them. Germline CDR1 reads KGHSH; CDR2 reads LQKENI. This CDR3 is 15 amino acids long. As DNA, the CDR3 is TGTGCCAGCTCACCATCGCAGTCTGGGGCCAACGTCCTGACTTTC. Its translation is CASSPSQSGANVLTF.

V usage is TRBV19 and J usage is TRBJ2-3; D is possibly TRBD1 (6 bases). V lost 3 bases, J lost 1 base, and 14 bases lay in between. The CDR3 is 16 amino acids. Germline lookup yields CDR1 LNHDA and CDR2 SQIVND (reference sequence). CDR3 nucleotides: TGTGCCAGTAGTATGCGGTCAGGGGCAGGCACAGATACGCAGTATTTT. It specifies CASSMRSGAGTDTQYF.